These 4 T cell receptor beta chains share one sample of origin, sequenced in a study of blood T cell repertoires in COVID-19 (dated by TCRdb to the early 2020s). Library preparation employed the immunoSEQ multiplex PCR assay. TCRdb provides this immuneACCESS table in a form limited to in-frame rearrangements. Some clones are lacking; in checked studies, under half of them reflect an unresolved V gene, and why the rest are absent is not known. Within this sample are a few hundred thousand clones, with 80% to 90% of them counted one time only. Roughly 4.2% of the sample is held by the ten biggest clonotypes. Sequencing input: PBMCs or T cells enriched from blood (not recorded which). The receptor set was obtained from a woman aged 40-49 years with acute COVID-19.

The rearrangement uses TRBV4-2 and TRBJ1-3; perhaps TRBD1 as D (5 bases). From germline, CDR1 is LGHNA and CDR2 YNFKEQ. CDR3 length equals 16 residues. V lost 0 bases and J lost 4, with 13 bases in between. CDR3 in amino acids: CASSQDRQGIGNTIYF. CDR3 coding DNA: TGTGCCAGCAGCCAAGATCGGCAGGGTATCGGAAACACCATATATTTT.

The rearrangement uses TRBV19 and TRBJ1-1; the D gene is possibly TRBD1 (5 bases). The V and J ends lost 6 bases and 4 bases respectively, with 15 bases between them. Germline CDR1 LNHDA, CDR2 SQIVND (reference sequence). The CDR3 runs 14 residues. The CDR3 bases are TGTGCCAGTAGAAGCCAGGGTTCCATCACTGAAGCTTTCTTT. As protein: CASRSQGSITEAFF.

V and J are TRBV3-1 (or the pseudogene TRBV3-2) and TRBJ1-5; no reliable D call. V gave up 1 base and J gave up 4 bases, with 8 bases separating them. This CDR3 spans 14 amino acids. Germline V gene lookup returns CDR1 LGHDT and CDR2 YNNKEL (reference sequence). The DNA of the CDR3 is TGTGCCAGCAGCCAAGGAAACGGGAATCAGCCCCAGCATTTT. Residues: CASSQGNGNQPQHF.

This clone has only a few counts. The chain joins TRBV7-6 to TRBJ1-1, with 8 bases that match TRBD1. CDR1 and CDR2 from the germline V gene are SGHVS and FNYEAQ. The CDR3 totals 16 residues. V dropped 7 bases and J dropped 4; count of bases not matched to a gene: 14. This CDR3 is CASINPRDRGGTEAFF. As DNA, the CDR3 is TGTGCCAGCATCAACCCCCGCGACAGGGGTGGCACTGAAGCTTTCTTT. The variable domain in full, completed from reference TRBV7-6 and TRBJ1-1, reads GAGVSQSPRYKVTKRGQDVALRCDPISGHVSLYWYRQALGQGPEFLTYFNYEAQQDKSGLPNDRFSAERPEGSISTLTIQRTEQRDSAMYRCASINPRDRGGTEAFFGQGTRLTVV.